This TCR beta chain was documented in a study of response to subunit inactivated influenza vaccine. TCRdb re-called the RT-PCR reads with MiXCR, one entry per CDR3 protein. The table has 600,000 to 850,000 distinct CDR3 sequences, 14% seen once; the top ten hold around 7.6%. The V gene lost 3 bases and the J gene lost 3 bases, with 14 bases spanning the gap. Germline lookup yields CDR1 MDHEN and CDR2 SYDVKM. The CDR3 covers 15 residues. This receptor was taken from a middle-aged man who received an inactivated influenza vaccine. Sequenced here: PBMCs from blood, sampled 14 to 15 days before vaccination. V and J are TRBV28 and TRBJ2-5, with D perhaps given as TRBD1 or TRBD2 (6 bases each). The CDR3: CASSFGGRGKETQYF. In nucleotides, the CDR3 is TGTGCCAGCAGTTTCGGGGGCCGAGGAAAAGAGACCCAGTACTTC.